This T cell receptor beta chain came from a study of PD-1 blockade in classical Hodgkin lymphoma. Sequencing used immunoSEQ multiplex PCR; TCRdb keeps in-frame clones, though not all of them. The repertoire holds 6,000 to 7,500 clones, with around three quarters as singletons. Time point: cycle 4 day 1 (C4D1), after six to seven weeks of nivolumab. Brentuximab vedotin exposure varied, and every patient relapsed after autologous stem cell transplantation. Complete response, partial response or progressive disease were the best responses. The ends were cut back, 0 bases at V and 5 bases at J, with 10 bases in the middle. This CDR3 is 15 amino acids long. The V gene's germline CDR1 is SGHTA and CDR2 FQGTGA.

Sequenced here: peripheral blood mononuclear cells (PBMCs), sampled before the fourth cycle of nivolumab. The TCR originated in a human donor with classical Hodgkin lymphoma. This sequence joins TRBV7-3 and TRBJ2-2; D gene unclear. CDR3 loop: CASSLTGPLTGELFF. In DNA, the CDR3 is TGTGCCAGCAGCTTAACAGGGCCATTGACCGGGGAGCTGTTTTTT.